The 11 T cell receptor beta chains in this list originate from one sample, sequenced in a study of identical twins. One entry per CDR3 protein results from TCRdb running MiXCR on the 5' RACE reads. There are roughly 750,000 distinct CDR3 sequences in the sample; roughly 20% occur only once, and 4.3% lies in the top ten. The same sample was also studied in work on T cells expressing NK-cell markers.

The sequencing sample was made of PBMCs. These receptors were obtained from a woman under 30 in good health.

This clonotype has more than one count but fewer than ten. V and J are TRBV15 and TRBJ2-4; 8 positions match TRBD2. V was pared by 1 base and J by 14 bases, with 13 bases of the junction left unmatched. The CDR3 covers 15 residues. CDR1 and CDR2 (germline): LNHNV, YYDKDF (reference sequence). The CDR3 DNA follows: TGTGCCACCAGCAGAGTACTAGCGGATTCCCGAGTGGAGTACTTC. The encoded protein is CATSRVLADSRVEYF.

This clonotype was detected ten times or more. The chain employs TRBV24-1 and TRBJ2-4; D unresolved. The germline CDR1 and CDR2 sequences are KGHDR and SFDVKD. V dropped 2 bases and J dropped 5 bases, with 3 bases sitting between them. The CDR3 loop spans 12 amino acids. The CDR3 loop is CATSDSENIQYF. CDR3 DNA: TGTGCCACCAGTGATTCTGAAAACATTCAGTACTTC.

The sample holds a few counts of this clonotype. V and J are TRBV5-1 and TRBJ2-6, with a tentative D call TRBD1 (5 bases). Germline V lookup: CDR1 SGHRS, CDR2 YFSETQ. V was trimmed by 4 bases and J by 0 bases, leaving 14 bases between them. The CDR3 spans 17 residues. This chain's CDR3 is CASSGAEIPSGANVLTF. The CDR3 nucleotides read TGCGCCAGCAGCGGGGCCGAGATCCCCTCTGGGGCCAACGTCCTGACTTTC.

The chain combines TRBV7-3 with TRBJ2-1, with TRBD1 identical over 7 bases. The CDR3 has 14 residues. Germline CDR1 reads SGHTA; CDR2 reads FQGTGA. Losses at the gene ends were 3 bases for V and 4 bases for J; bases not matched to a gene: 3. The CDR3 loop reads CASSFTDRYNEQFF. The CDR3 bases are TGTGCCAGCAGCTTTACGGACAGGTACAATGAGCAGTTCTTC. The full variable domain, completed using reference TRBV7-3 and TRBJ2-1, is GAGVSQTPSNKVTEKGKYVELRCDPISGHTALYWYRQSLGQGPEFLIYFQGTGAADDSGLPNDRFFAVRPEGSVSTLKIQRTERGDSAVYLCASSFTDRYNEQFFGPGTRLTVL.

This clonotype has only a few counts. The CDR3 DNA reads as TGCGCCAGCAGCCAAGAGAGGAGGGATGCTGAAGCTTTCTTT. Translated, it gives CASSQERRDAEAFF. This chain joins TRBV4-3 and TRBJ1-1; D not resolved. CDR1 LGHNA and CDR2 YSLEER come from the germline V gene. V was shortened by 0 bases and J by 6 bases, with 11 bases between the two germline ends. CDR3 length equals 14 residues.

This clonotype was recorded many times. The rearrangement uses TRBV29-1 and TRBJ2-3; TRBD2 matches 9 bases. Germline-derived CDR1 and CDR2 are SQVTM and ANQGSEA. Germline trimming cut 4 bases from V and 6 bases from J; bases unmatched to any gene: 5. CDR3 length equals 13 residues. CDR3 residues: CSVGTSGQDTQYF. CDR3 bases: TGCAGCGTTGGCACTAGCGGGCAGGATACGCAGTATTTT.

This clonotype was picked up many times. The chain links TRBV7-2 to TRBJ2-1; the D gene could be TRBD1 or TRBD2 (5 bases each). Deletions cut 0 bases from V and 5 bases from J, with 11 bases between. The CDR3 has 15 amino acids. Germline CDR1 reads SGHTA; CDR2 reads FQGNSA. The CDR3 region is CASSLARGANNEQFF. The CDR3 nucleotides read TGTGCCAGCAGCTTAGCACGGGGCGCGAACAATGAGCAGTTCTTC. The full variable domain, in which reference TRBV7-2 and TRBJ2-1 provide the parts outside the CDR3, is GAGVSQSPSNKVTEKGKDVELRCDPISGHTALYWYRQSLGQGLEFLIYFQGNSAPDKSGLPSDRFSAERTGGSVSTLTIQRTQQEDSAVYLCASSLARGANNEQFFGPGTRLTVL.

The gene calls are TRBV5-1 and TRBJ1-6; unclear D gene. This CDR3 is built from 14 residues. Germline-derived CDR1 and CDR2 are SGHRS and YFSETQ. Trimming took 0 bases from V and 9 from J, leaving 10 bases between them. The CDR3 is CASSLEGYRSPLHF. In DNA form, the CDR3 reads TGCGCCAGCAGCTTGGAAGGTTATCGTTCACCCCTCCACTTT.

The chain joins TRBV7-2 to TRBJ2-3, with 9 bases that match TRBD2. CDR3 length: 14 amino acids. Germline V gene lookup returns CDR1 SGHTA and CDR2 FQGNSA. V gave up 9 bases and J gave up 6 bases; unmatched junction bases: 10. The CDR3 here is CASRGTSSIDTQYF. The CDR3, as DNA: TGTGCCAGTAGGGGGACTAGCTCTATCGATACGCAGTATTTT.

This clonotype was seen only a few times. The rearrangement uses TRBV27 and TRBJ1-1; D is possibly TRBD1 (5 bases). Germline lookup yields CDR1 MNHEY and CDR2 SMNVEV (reference sequence). The ends were cut back, 6 bases at V and 6 bases at J, with 8 bases in the middle. The CDR3 extends over 11 amino acids. This CDR3 reads CASRAGAEAFF. The CDR3 region has the DNA TGTGCCAGCAGAGCGGGGGCTGAAGCTTTCTTT.

The rearrangement uses TRBV12-3 or TRBV12-4 and TRBJ1-2; 9 nucleotides align to TRBD1. V shed 7 bases and J 2 bases; nucleotides not matched to a gene: 5. The CDR3 spans 14 residues. This CDR3 reads CASTNRGRNYGYTF. CDR3 coding DNA: TGTGCCAGCACTAACAGGGGGCGGAACTATGGCTACACCTTC.